The 6 T cell receptor beta chains in this list originate from one sample, sequenced in a study of blood T cells in healthy people across ages. It was with a sample-barcoded 5' primer and a J-beta primer mix that a second PCR of about 6 to 12 cycles was run. Using its own MiXCR run on the 5' RACE reads, TCRdb lists one record per CDR3 protein. This repertoire shows 800,000 or so distinct CDR3 sequences, under 80% found once; its top ten account for roughly 25%. Specimen: blood. These receptor sequences come from a man under 40 in good health.

The chain joins TRBV18 to TRBJ2-1, with D possibly TRBD2 on 6 matching bases. The CDR3 runs 15 residues. The V gene's germline CDR1 is KGHSH and CDR2 LQKENI. V was pared by 6 bases and J by 8 bases, with 20 bases between. For the CDR3, the DNA is TGTGCCAGCTCCTCGGGCGGGATCGCCATCGATGAGCAGTTCTTC. Translated: CASSSGGIAIDEQFF.

V usage is TRBV25-1 and J usage is TRBJ2-3; no clear D gene. Per the germline V gene, CDR1 is MGHDK and CDR2 is SYGVNS. This CDR3 spans 14 amino acids. V was shortened by 3 bases and J by 2 bases, with 9 bases between the two germline ends. CDR3 sequence reads: CASSEWQSTDTQYF. As DNA, the CDR3 is TGTGCCAGCAGTGAGTGGCAGTCCACAGATACGCAGTATTTT.

This clonotype was found a few times. The rearrangement joins TRBV13 to TRBJ2-4; the D gene is possibly TRBD2 (5 bases). Germline V gene data show CDR1 as PRHDT and CDR2 as FYEKMQ (reference sequence). The CDR3 totals 11 residues. V was clipped by 1 base and J by 15 bases, with 10 bases between them. The CDR3: CASSLAGNSYF. CDR3 DNA: TGTGCCAGCAGCTTAGCGGGAAACTCGTACTTC.

The rearrangement links TRBV4-2 to TRBJ2-2; TRBD2 agrees at 14 bases. Unmatched junction bases numbered 1, after V lost 0 bases and J lost 4 bases. The CDR3 has 17 residues. Per the germline V gene, CDR1 is LGHNA and CDR2 is YNFKEQ. CDR3 nucleotides: TGTGCCAGCAGCCAAGATGGACTAGCGGGGGGCACCGGGGAGCTGTTTTTT. Residues: CASSQDGLAGGTGELFF.

This clonotype was observed a handful of times. This chain links TRBV9 with TRBJ2-5; TRBD1 agrees at 7 bases. Germline loops: CDR1 SGDLS, CDR2 YYNGEE. Germline trimming cut 3 bases from V and 3 bases from J; bases unmatched to any gene: 11. The CDR3 runs 16 residues. The CDR3 nucleotides are TGTGCCAGCAGCGCTAGTTCCGGGACAGAGGAAGAGACCCAGTACTTC. Translating it yields CASSASSGTEEETQYF.

The rearrangement uses TRBV9 and TRBJ2-1; maybe TRBD1 (7 bases). The end of the DNA aligns better with TRBJ2-7, so the J call may be wrong. Germline CDR1 reads SGDLS; CDR2 reads YYNGEE. There are 15 residues in the CDR3. DNA of the CDR3: TGTGCCAGCAGCATGGAGGGGGCCCTTTGGGACGAGCAGTACTTC. It is translated as CASSMEGALWDEQYF.